This paragraph reports one TCR beta chain. Each participant's cohort was designated according to participant-reported clinical history. Only in-frame clones appear in the TCRdb table, and some are missing; sequencing was by immunoSEQ multiplex PCR. The sample has almost 200,000 clones; about 90% are singletons. This sample is drawn from a study of blood T cell repertoires in COVID-19. Study information: The origin of the acute and convalescent COVID-19 samples was the United States, Italy and Spain. T cells, B-cell-depleted T cells, or PBMCs provided the cDNA or gDNA that served as material.

This TCR was recovered from a woman under 30 who had recovered from COVID-19. Material: PBMCs or T cells enriched from blood (not recorded which).

This chain's CDR3 is CASRSHRGDYGYTF. CDR3 bases: TGTGCCAGCAGGAGTCACAGGGGAGACTATGGCTACACCTTC. The chain links TRBV9 to TRBJ1-2; 7 bases match TRBD1. The CDR3 has 14 residues. The J segment lost 3 bases and the V segment lost 5 bases, leaving 7 bases of the junction unmatched. Germline CDR1 SGDLS, CDR2 YYNGEE. The full variable domain, completed using reference TRBV9 and TRBJ1-2, is DSGVTQTPKHLITATGQRVTLRCSPRSGDLSVYWYQQSLDQGLQFLIQYYNGEERAKGNILERFSAQQFPDLHSELNLSSLELGDSALYFCASRSHRGDYGYTFGSGTRLTVV.